This entry features one T cell receptor (beta chain) sequence. This entry comes from a study of blood T cell repertoires in COVID-19. Turning to the study itself: Spain, Italy and the United States supplied samples that represented acute and convalescent COVID-19.

V lost 3 bases to trimming and J lost 1 base, with 9 bases between them. This CDR3 has 14 residues. Germline V CDR1 and CDR2: KGHSH, LQKENI. In the study's own analysis: Nucleated cell number was recorded as an estimate derived from reference gene primer amplification. The data were produced by immunoSEQ multiplex PCR, yet TCRdb's version contains in-frame clones alone and is incomplete. V, J and clone size reflect that table, while D and trimming were determined from the DNA. The sample holds 250,000 to 300,000 clones; around 81% are singletons and the top ten take roughly 2.9%. Sequences were obtained from peripheral blood. The TCR sequence derives from a woman aged 60-75 years with active or convalescent COVID-19. V usage is TRBV18 and J usage is TRBJ1-1; D call uncertain. DNA of the CDR3: TGTGCCAGCTCACCCTCTTCGGGGAACACTGAAGCTTTCTTT. Its protein is CASSPSSGNTEAFF. Looking up the rest from reference TRBV18 and TRBJ1-1 gives the full variable domain: NAGVMQNPRHLVRRRGQEARLRCSPMKGHSHVYWYRQLPEEGLKFMVYLQKENIIDESGMPKERFSAEFPKEGPSILRIQQVVRGDSAAYFCASSPSSGNTEAFFGQGTRLTVV.